A single sample gave rise to the 32 T cell receptor beta chains below, sequenced in a study of T cell repertoires in cytomegalovirus infection. One entry per CDR3 protein results from TCRdb running MiXCR on the reads. The sample lists approximately 350,000 distinct CDR3 sequences, roughly 36% seen once, with roughly 13% in the top ten. No antigen has been identified for these receptors. Here the sequenced sample was cultured PBMCs, taken from culture after CMV antigen stimulation. Receptors were obtained from a human donor in good health (CMV status not recorded). Some clones in this sample may be carry-over from other donors' samples.

This chain uses TRBV7-2 with TRBJ2-1; D possibly corresponds to TRBD2 (5 bases). The CDR3 has 16 residues. The V gene lost 5 bases and the J gene lost 4 bases, with 18 bases spanning the gap. CDR1 is SGHTA and CDR2 is FQGNSA in the germline V gene. CDR3 sequence: CASSHFSASIYNEQFF. The CDR3 DNA reads as TGTGCCAGCAGCCATTTCTCGGCTAGCATATACAATGAGCAGTTCTTC.

The rearrangement links TRBV3-1 to TRBJ1-2, with 7 bases identical to TRBD1. The CDR3 covers 16 residues. From germline, CDR1 is LGHDT and CDR2 YNNKEL (reference sequence). With 4 bases clipped from V and 3 bases from J, the junction kept 11 bases outside the gene matches. The CDR3 is CASSRTGDIWDYGYTF. The DNA of the CDR3 is TGTGCCAGCAGCCGAACAGGGGATATTTGGGACTATGGCTACACCTTC.

The V gene is TRBV19, the J gene TRBJ1-1; D is ambiguous. Germline V gene data show CDR1 as LNHDA and CDR2 as SQIVND (reference sequence). Deletions cut 3 bases from V and 4 bases from J, with 15 bases between. The CDR3 loop spans 15 amino acids. This CDR3 is CASSIWRLRSTEAFF. In DNA, the CDR3 is TGTGCCAGTAGTATTTGGCGGTTACGGAGCACTGAAGCTTTCTTT.

The chain recombines TRBV6-1 with TRBJ2-1; D possibly corresponds to TRBD1 (6 bases). The germline CDR1 and CDR2 sequences are MNHNS and SASEGT. The CDR3 runs to 17 residues. V was shortened by 6 bases and J by 0 bases, with 18 bases between the two germline ends. The CDR3 nucleotides are TGTGCCAGCAGCCTCGCCAGGGGAGCCATCTCCTACAATGAGCAGTTCTTC. Its protein is CASSLARGAISYNEQFF.

V is TRBV7-9 and J is TRBJ2-7, with 9 nucleotides matching TRBD1. The CDR3 spans 15 residues. J was trimmed by 5 bases and V by 4 bases; bases with no gene match: 9. Germline CDR1 reads SEHNR; CDR2 reads FQNEAQ (reference sequence). The CDR3 sequence is CASSSAGTGKNEQYF. CDR3 bases: TGTGCCAGCAGCTCCGCCGGGACAGGGAAGAACGAGCAGTACTTC.

The rearrangement links TRBV7-4 to TRBJ2-5, with no clear D. Germline CDR1 and CDR2: SGHVT and SQSDAQ. The germline V and J ends were trimmed by 2 bases and 2 bases, with 9 bases remaining between them. The CDR3 contains 14 residues. The CDR3 here is CASSLRELQETQYF. CDR3 DNA: TGTGCCAGCAGCTTAAGGGAACTACAAGAGACCCAGTACTTC.

The V gene is TRBV6-6, the J gene TRBJ1-1; D not certain. V lost 9 bases and J lost 2, with 7 bases in between. This CDR3 is 11 amino acids long. The V gene's germline CDR1 is MNHNY and CDR2 SVGAGI (reference sequence). The CDR3 nucleotides read TGTGCCAGAAGGTATAACACTGAAGCTTTCTTT. It specifies CARRYNTEAFF.

The chain joins TRBV11-3 to TRBJ1-1, with a tentative D call TRBD1 (6 bases). There are 14 residues in the CDR3. Germline-derived CDR1 and CDR2 are SGHNT and YENEEA. V gave up 4 bases and J gave up 1 base, with 10 bases separating them. CDR3 in amino acids: CASSSQGKNTEAFF. The CDR3 nucleotides are TGTGCCAGCAGCTCCCAGGGGAAGAACACTGAAGCTTTCTTT.

The chain employs TRBV6-1 and TRBJ1-2; D ambiguous. Germline V gives CDR1 MNHNS, CDR2 SASEGT. The V and J ends lost 0 bases and 9 bases respectively, with 20 bases between them. The CDR3 has 16 amino acids. This chain's CDR3 is CASSEAWVRGGESYTF. For the CDR3, the DNA is TGTGCCAGCAGTGAAGCATGGGTGCGGGGAGGAGAAAGCTACACCTTC.

This clonotype was detected a few times. This chain joins TRBV6-1 and TRBJ2-7; TRBD1 is a possible D gene (6 bases). This CDR3 comprises 14 residues. The germline V and J ends were trimmed by 2 bases and 2 bases, with 10 bases remaining between them. The germline gives CDR1 MNHNS, CDR2 SASEGT. CDR3 nucleotide sequence: TGTGCCAGCAGTGAAACACAGGGACCCTACGAGCAGTACGTC. Its protein is CASSETQGPYEQYV.

In its sample, this clonotype was seen many times. The rearrangement links TRBV7-2 to TRBJ2-7; maybe TRBD2 (6 bases). The CDR3 has 13 residues. Per germline, CDR1 SGHTA and CDR2 FQGNSA. Trimming shortened V by 1 base and J by 5 bases, and 9 bases separated the two germline ends. CDR3 loop: CASSLVEGNEQYV. DNA for the CDR3: TGTGCCAGCAGCTTAGTGGAGGGCAACGAGCAGTACGTC.

The genes are TRBV10-3 and TRBJ2-7; D could derive from TRBD1 or TRBD2 (5 bases each). This CDR3 is built from 13 residues. Germline CDR1 reads ENHRY; CDR2 reads SYGVKD. The CDR3 DNA is TGTGCCATCAGTCCAGGGAGCTCCAACGAGCAGTACGTC. It specifies CAISPGSSNEQYV.

V is TRBV7-8 and J is TRBJ1-1, with a tentative D call TRBD1 (5 bases). V was cut by 1 base and J by 5 bases, with 14 bases left in between. This CDR3 has 15 residues. CDR1 is SGHVS and CDR2 is FQNEAQ in the germline V gene. For the CDR3, the DNA is TGTGCCAGCAGCTTAGGCGTCTCCAGGGTGACTGAAGCTTTCTTT. It encodes CASSLGVSRVTEAFF. Using reference TRBV7-8 and TRBJ1-1 for the parts outside the CDR3, the full variable domain is GAGVSQSPRYKVAKRGQDVALRCDPISGHVSLFWYQQALGQGPEFLTYFQNEAQLDKSGLPSDRFFAERPEGSVSTLKIQRTQQEDSAVYLCASSLGVSRVTEAFFGQGTRLTVV.

This chain connects TRBV20-1 to TRBJ1-1; maybe TRBD1 (5 bases). The CDR3 contains 12 residues. V gave up 3 bases and J gave up 4 bases, with 9 bases separating them. Germline CDR1 is DFQATT and CDR2 is SNEGSKA (reference sequence). The CDR3 DNA reads as TGCAGTGCTAGGAGGGGATTCACTGAAGCTTTCTTT. It is translated as CSARRGFTEAFF.

This clonotype was detected a few times. V and J are TRBV29-1 and TRBJ2-6; D is unresolved. Germline V gene data show CDR1 as SQVTM and CDR2 as ANQGSEA. The CDR3 has 13 amino acids. The V end was cut by 4 bases, the J end by 2 bases, with 6 bases between. CDR3 DNA: TGCAGCGTTGGGGCTGCTGGGGCCAACGTCCTGACTTTC. It is translated as CSVGAAGANVLTF.

This clonotype was found many times. V and J are TRBV7-2 and TRBJ2-7; 8 bases map to TRBD2. Germline values: CDR1 SGHTA, CDR2 FQGNSA. The CDR3 loop spans 15 amino acids. V lost 3 bases to trimming and J lost 0 bases; unmatched junction nucleotides: 4. The CDR3 spells CASSFTSGPSYEQYF. The CDR3 DNA follows: TGTGCCAGCAGCTTCACTAGCGGACCCTCCTACGAGCAGTACTTC.

This clonotype was seen many times. The CDR3: CASSLLDIGGYTF. CDR3 coding DNA: TGTGCCAGCAGTTTACTGGATATCGGCGGCTACACCTTC. This rearrangement joins TRBV12-3 or TRBV12-4 to TRBJ1-2; D is undetermined. This CDR3 has 13 amino acids. Deletions cut 2 bases from V and 8 bases from J, with 12 bases between.

The chain carries TRBV7-2 and TRBJ2-2; D might be TRBD1 (6 bases). The CDR3 contains 15 residues. Germline V CDR1 and CDR2: SGHTA, FQGNSA. Trimming took off 1 base at V and 5 bases at J, with 11 bases between the two ends. CDR3 sequence: CASSLGQVGTGELFF. The CDR3 DNA sequence: TGTGCCAGCAGCTTAGGACAGGTCGGAACCGGGGAGCTGTTTTTT.

This clonotype has a handful of counts. The rearrangement uses TRBV3-1 and TRBJ2-1, with D unclear. CDR1 and CDR2 from the germline V gene are LGHDT and YNNKEL (reference sequence). The CDR3 extends over 12 amino acids. Deletions cut 0 bases from V and 10 bases from J, with 7 bases between. The DNA for the CDR3 is TGTGCCAGCAGCCAAGAGTCCCGCGAGCAGTTCTTC. Encoded protein: CASSQESREQFF.

In its sample, this clonotype was seen a few times. The CDR3 sequence: CASILPLAGIGSEQFF. In DNA, the CDR3 is TGTGCCAGCATCCTTCCCTTAGCGGGGATTGGTAGTGAGCAGTTCTTC. This chain uses TRBV7-9 with TRBJ2-1; 8 bases are a match to TRBD2. The V and J ends lost 7 bases and 9 bases, in that order; junction bases with no gene match: 17. The CDR3 has 16 residues. CDR1 and CDR2 from the germline V gene are SEHNR and FQNEAQ (reference sequence).

This clonotype was detected only a few times. This chain links TRBV6-2 or TRBV6-3 with TRBJ2-7, with D perhaps matching TRBD1 or TRBD2 (5 bases each). This CDR3 spans 13 amino acids. Germline CDR1 is MNHEY and CDR2 is SVGEGT. Trimming took 7 bases from V and 6 from J, leaving 16 bases between them. DNA for the CDR3: TGTGCCAGCAACCGGGACGTTTGGGGCGAGCAGTACTTC. It encodes CASNRDVWGEQYF.

With respect to this clonotype: One end of the junction is discordant with germline, which a read error may explain. The chain joins TRBV19 to TRBJ1-1, with D maybe TRBD1 (5 bases). CDR1 and CDR2 (germline): LNHDA, SQIVND (reference sequence). There are 17 residues in the CDR3. CDR3 in amino acids: CASSIAIGWGENAEAFF. In nucleotides, the CDR3 is TGTGCCAGTAGTATAGCAATTGGGTGGGGGGAGAACGCTGAAGCTTTCTTT. Looking up the rest from reference TRBV19 and TRBJ1-1 gives the full variable domain: DGGITQSPKYLFRKEGQNVTLSCEQNLNHDAMYWYRQDPGQGLRLIYYSQIVNDFQKGDIAEGYSVSREKKESFPLTVTSAQKNPTAFYLCASSIAIGWGENAEAFFGQGTRLTVV.

The chain combines TRBV20-1 with TRBJ1-5; TRBD1 is a possible D gene (6 bases). The V gene lost 4 bases and the J gene lost 2 bases, with 9 bases spanning the gap. The CDR3 covers 13 residues. Per germline, CDR1 DFQATT and CDR2 SNEGSKA (reference sequence). CDR3 amino acids: CSAKQGGNQPQHF. The CDR3 region has the DNA TGCAGTGCTAAACAGGGAGGCAATCAGCCCCAGCATTTT.

The chain recombines TRBV7-6 with TRBJ2-1, with D hard to call. This CDR3 is built from 13 residues. Trimming cost V 6 bases and J 4 bases, with 10 bases left between them. Germline values: CDR1 SGHVS, CDR2 FNYEAQ. The DNA of the CDR3 is TGTGCCAGCAGGAACGGATCTTACAATGAGCAGTTCTTC. This codes for CASRNGSYNEQFF.

This clonotype has more than one count but fewer than ten. Relative to the germline gene, one junction end is altered; a read error may explain this. V and J are TRBV29-1 and TRBJ1-1, with D unresolved. CDR3 length: 10 residues. Germline-derived CDR1 and CDR2 are SQVTM and ANQGSEA. The CDR3: CSVSIGEHIF. CDR3 in DNA: TGCAGCGTCTCGATCGGGGAACACATCTTT.

This chain connects TRBV7-2 to TRBJ2-7; 8 positions agree with TRBD2. This CDR3 contains 16 residues. The trim removed 7 bases at V and 9 bases at J, leaving 20 bases unmatched. Germline V gene lookup returns CDR1 SGHTA and CDR2 FQGNSA. As DNA, the CDR3 is TGTGCCAGCACCACGAAGGGAGCGGGAGCCCCGACCGGGCAGTACTTC. It translates to CASTTKGAGAPTGQYF.

This clonotype was observed a few times. The chain carries TRBV19 and TRBJ2-1; D gene unclear. Trimming left V 3 bases short and J 0 bases short, with 9 bases between. CDR1 is LNHDA, CDR2 SQIVND, per germline (reference sequence). This CDR3 has 15 amino acids. The CDR3 protein is CASSISRSSYNEQFF. The CDR3 coding sequence is TGTGCCAGTAGTATCTCTAGAAGCTCCTACAATGAGCAGTTCTTC.

V gene TRBV4-3 combines with J gene TRBJ1-6; D uncertain. The CDR3 is 18 residues long. V lost 0 bases and J lost 6, with 18 bases in between. Germline-derived CDR1 and CDR2 are LGHNA and YSLEER. The CDR3 loop is CASSQEGLGIFSNSPLHF. The CDR3, as DNA: TGCGCCAGCAGCCAAGAAGGCCTGGGAATATTTTCTAATTCACCCCTCCACTTT.

This clonotype turned up a few times. The chain couples TRBV6-5 to TRBJ2-1; TRBD1 matches 9 bases. Germline CDR1 MNHEY, CDR2 SVGAGI. The length of the CDR3 is 15 residues. V lost 8 bases to trimming and J lost 6 bases; unmatched junction nucleotides: 11. This chain's CDR3 is CASPKADRGGNEQFF. CDR3 DNA sequence: TGTGCCAGCCCTAAAGCGGACAGGGGTGGCAATGAGCAGTTCTTC.

This sequence joins TRBV11-2 and TRBJ1-4; 7 bases align to TRBD1. CDR1 SGHAT and CDR2 FQNNGV come from the germline V gene. J gave up 8 bases and V 2 bases, and 8 bases lay outside the gene matches. This CDR3 is built from 15 residues. The CDR3 loop reads CASSLHRQGREKLFF. The CDR3 nucleotides read TGTGCCAGCAGCTTACATAGACAGGGTCGAGAAAAACTGTTTTTT.

This clonotype was seen only a few times. The chain employs TRBV4-3 and TRBJ1-5; TRBD1 might be the D (6 bases). Germline CDR1 reads LGHNA; CDR2 reads YSLEER. The CDR3 spans 15 residues. V shed 4 bases and J shed 6 bases, with 16 bases lying between them. The CDR3 is CASSLGLGAGQPQHF. CDR3 DNA: TGCGCCAGCAGCCTCGGGTTGGGGGCAGGTCAGCCCCAGCATTTT.

The genes are TRBV4-2 and TRBJ2-4; the match to TRBD1 covers 7 bases. Germline V gene data show CDR1 as LGHNA and CDR2 as YNFKEQ. The CDR3 runs 15 residues. Unmatched junction bases numbered 10, after V lost 5 bases and J lost 6 bases. In nucleotides, the CDR3 is TGTGCCAGCAGCAGGGAAGGGGGCTCATTAAACATTCAGTACTTC. This sequence encodes CASSREGGSLNIQYF.